This TCR beta chain comes out of a study of T-cell reconstitution after alpha-beta-depleted transplantation in children. Molecular barcoding with unique molecular identifiers was used for the TCRbeta library. Using its own MiXCR run on the PCR reads, TCRdb lists one record per CDR3 protein. The table shows some 290,000 distinct CDR3 sequences, with 20% to 30% occurring only once. Germline lookup yields CDR1 SGHRS and CDR2 YFSETQ. The length of the CDR3 is 15 residues. To note about this clonotype: The junction differs from germline at one of its ends, possibly a read error.

The J gene is TRBJ1-1, the V gene TRBV5-1; D is uncertain. This TCR was sampled from a male patient younger than 18 who had a stem cell transplant for acute lymphoblastic leukemia, so the T cells may come from the graft donor. Here the sequenced sample was PBMCs, mostly from graft donor cells, taken 180 days after TCRalphabeta/CD19-depleted stem cell transplant. The CDR3 protein is CASSLSYLGWDEAIF. DNA of the CDR3: TGCGCCAGCAGCTTGTCTTATCTAGGTTGGGATGAAGCTATCTTT.